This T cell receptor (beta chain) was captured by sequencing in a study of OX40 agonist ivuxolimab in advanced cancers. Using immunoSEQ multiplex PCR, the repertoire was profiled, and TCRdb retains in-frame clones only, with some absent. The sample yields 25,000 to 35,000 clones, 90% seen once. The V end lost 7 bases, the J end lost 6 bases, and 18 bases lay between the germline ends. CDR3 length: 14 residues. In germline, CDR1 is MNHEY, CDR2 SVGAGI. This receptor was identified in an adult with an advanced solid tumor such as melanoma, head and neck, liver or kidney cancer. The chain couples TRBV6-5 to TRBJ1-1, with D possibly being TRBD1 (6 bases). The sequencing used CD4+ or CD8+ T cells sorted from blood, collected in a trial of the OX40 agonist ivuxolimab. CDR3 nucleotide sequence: TGTGCCAGCACCCTTGGGGGGGGCAATGCTGAAGCTTTCTTT. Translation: CASTLGGGNAEAFF.